These 27 T cell receptor beta chains share one sample of origin, sequenced in a study of T cells expressing NK-cell markers. TCRdb reanalyzed the 5' RACE reads, giving one entry per CDR3 protein sequence and no DNA. The record lists about 120,000 distinct CDR3 sequences, of which the ten most abundant hold about 18%. Input material: blood T cells: a sorted CD56 or NKG2C T cell subset, CD4+ or CD8+ T cells, or bulk PBMC T cells (not recorded which). These receptors were collected from a woman aged 18 to 75 in good health.

This sequence joins TRBV5-1 and TRBJ2-2; TCRdb proposes TRBD2, but this gene call is untestable without DNA. Germline V gene sequence: CDR1 SGHRS, CDR2 YFSETQ. This CDR3 is built from 16 residues. This CDR3 is CASSLRTYSNTGELFF.

The chain is built from TRBV7-8 and TRBJ2-3; TCRdb's D call, TRBD1, is unchecked because there is no DNA. Germline values: CDR1 SGHVS, CDR2 FQNEAQ. CDR3 length: 15 amino acids. CDR3 residues: CASRGTGGITDTQYF.

The chain carries TRBV5-1 and TRBJ2-7; TCRdb's D gene call, TRBD2, goes unchecked for lack of DNA. Germline V gene lookup returns CDR1 SGHRS and CDR2 YFSETQ. The CDR3 runs 16 residues. CDR3 in amino acids: CASSAYLRDSSYEQYF.

The chain recombines TRBV9 with TRBJ2-1; the D gene TCRdb calls, TRBD2, cannot be checked with no DNA. The CDR3 totals 15 residues. Germline V gene data show CDR1 as SGDLS and CDR2 as YYNGEE. CDR3 protein: CASSPFGTADREQFF.

The rearrangement links TRBV9 to TRBJ2-2. The CDR3 covers 12 residues. Germline CDR1 is SGDLS and CDR2 is YYNGEE. CDR3 region: CASSVAPGELFF.

The rearrangement uses TRBV24-1 and TRBJ2-5; TCRdb designates TRBD1, a call that cannot be tested without DNA. CDR1 and CDR2 from the germline V gene are KGHDR and SFDVKD. This CDR3 spans 13 amino acids. CDR3 sequence: CATSDSGFETQYF.

V usage is TRBV11-2 and J usage is TRBJ2-1; the D gene TCRdb calls, TRBD1, cannot be checked with no DNA. The CDR3 extends over 18 amino acids. The germline CDR1 and CDR2 sequences are SGHAT and FQNNGV. The CDR3 loop is CASSPSGGGASPYNEQFF.

The chain links TRBV18 to TRBJ2-6; TCRdb indicates TRBD1, and absent DNA this call remains unverified. CDR1 KGHSH and CDR2 LQKENI come from the germline V gene. The CDR3 length is 16 residues. The chain's CDR3 is CASSPREGSGANVLTF.

This sequence joins TRBV20-1 and TRBJ1-4; the D call of TRBD1 rests on TCRdb alone, since no DNA is present to check it. This CDR3 has 17 amino acids. CDR1 is DFQATT and CDR2 is SNEGSKA in the germline V gene (reference sequence). This CDR3 reads CSARDGGWTGLQEKLFF.

The chain links TRBV12-3 or TRBV12-4 to TRBJ2-7; TCRdb's assignment of TRBD1 cannot be checked, as there is no DNA. This CDR3 spans 15 amino acids. Here the CDR3 reads CASSSDRDFPYEQYF.

V and J are TRBV7-9 and TRBJ2-5; there is no DNA to check the TCRdb D call of TRBD1. CDR3 length: 14 amino acids. CDR1 and CDR2 (germline): SEHNR, FQNEAQ (reference sequence). The CDR3 loop is CASSTSGPQETQYF. Full variable domain (outside the CDR3, taken from reference TRBV7-9 and TRBJ2-5): DTGVSQNPRHKITKRGQNVTFRCDPISEHNRLYWYRQTLGQGPEFLTYFQNEAQLEKSRLLSDRFSAERPKGSFSTLEIQRTEQGDSAMYLCASSTSGPQETQYFGPGTRLLVL.

The rearrangement uses TRBV24-1 and TRBJ2-5; absent DNA, TCRdb's TRBD2 call cannot be checked. The CDR3 is 15 residues long. Germline V gives CDR1 KGHDR, CDR2 SFDVKD. The CDR3 reads CATSSGLAPQETQYF.

The genes are TRBV7-9 and TRBJ2-5; TCRdb's D call, TRBD2, is unchecked because there is no DNA. The CDR3 extends over 13 amino acids. Germline values: CDR1 SEHNR, CDR2 FQNEAQ (reference sequence). CDR3 residues: CASSPGTPLPQYF.

This chain connects TRBV2 to TRBJ2-1; TCRdb's D call, TRBD1, is unchecked because there is no DNA. The germline V gene encodes CDR1 SNHLY and CDR2 FYNNEI. This CDR3 comprises 15 residues. Here the CDR3 reads CASKTGTGPYNEQFF.

The V gene is TRBV27, the J gene TRBJ1-2; TCRdb proposes TRBD1, but this gene call is untestable without DNA. In germline, CDR1 is MNHEY, CDR2 SMNVEV (reference sequence). The CDR3 extends over 16 amino acids. CDR3: CASSSSWTGGDYGYTF.

The chain couples TRBV12-3 or TRBV12-4 to TRBJ2-3; the D call from TCRdb, TRBD2, cannot be confirmed without DNA. This CDR3 is built from 15 residues. The CDR3 sequence: CASIETSGSTDTQYF.

V and J are TRBV4-2 and TRBJ2-7. The germline CDR1 and CDR2 sequences are LGHNA and YNFKEQ. The length of the CDR3 is 15 residues. The CDR3 protein is CASSQEIQTPYEQYF.

The gene calls are TRBV7-9 and TRBJ1-5; TCRdb returns TRBD1, unconfirmable since there is no DNA. Germline values: CDR1 SEHNR, CDR2 FQNEAQ (reference sequence). The CDR3 contains 15 residues. The CDR3 region is CASSSPGTGDQPQHF.

The J gene is TRBJ2-3, the V gene TRBV28; TCRdb reports TRBD1, a call that lacks DNA to check it against. Per the germline V gene, CDR1 is MDHEN and CDR2 is SYDVKM. The CDR3 is 14 residues long. CDR3 residues: CASSSRGGPDTQYF.

The genes are TRBV20-1 and TRBJ2-2; TCRdb's D call, TRBD2, is unchecked because there is no DNA. The CDR3 length is 13 residues. Germline loops: CDR1 DFQATT, CDR2 SNEGSKA (reference sequence). The CDR3 protein is CSASTSGPGELFF.

V and J are TRBV6-2 or TRBV6-3 and TRBJ2-7; lacking DNA, the TRBD2 call made by TCRdb goes unchecked. The CDR3 is made up of 14 amino acids. Germline CDR1 reads MNHEY; CDR2 reads SVGEGT. CDR3: CASSPGLASNEQYF.

This sequence joins TRBV7-8 and TRBJ2-3; TCRdb proposes TRBD1, but this gene call is untestable without DNA. The CDR3 runs to 16 residues. Germline V gives CDR1 SGHVS, CDR2 FQNEAQ. CDR3 amino acids: CASSSPGGRGADTQYF.

This sequence joins TRBV10-3 and TRBJ2-5; TCRdb's D gene call, TRBD2, goes unchecked for lack of DNA. This CDR3 region has 15 residues. Germline V CDR1 and CDR2: ENHRY, SYGVKD. CDR3 protein: CAASGGVLPSETQYF.

The chain links TRBV7-2 to TRBJ2-2; TCRdb returns TRBD1, unconfirmable since there is no DNA. The length of the CDR3 is 15 residues. Germline V gives CDR1 SGHTA, CDR2 FQGNSA. CDR3 region: CASSPLSPGTGELFF.

The chain has TRBV20-1 and TRBJ2-1; checking the TCRdb D call of TRBD2 is not possible without DNA. Germline CDR1 DFQATT, CDR2 SNEGSKA (reference sequence). The CDR3 is 15 residues long. CDR3 protein: CSALEREGWLDEQFF.

V gene TRBV10-3 combines with J gene TRBJ1-2. CDR3 size: 11 residues. The germline V gene has CDR1 ENHRY and CDR2 SYGVKD. The CDR3 sequence is CAISEAQQYTF.

This sequence joins TRBV30 and TRBJ2-7; without DNA, the TCRdb call of TRBD1 cannot be checked. The CDR3 consists of 13 residues. In germline, CDR1 is GTSNPN, CDR2 SVGIG (reference sequence). CDR3: CAWSLAPGYEQYF. Variable domain in full (rest from reference TRBV30 and TRBJ2-7): SQTIHQWPATLVQPVGSPLSLECTVEGTSNPNLYWYRQAAGRGLQLLFYSVGIGQISSEVPQNLSASRPQDRQFILSSKKLLLSDSGFYLCAWSLAPGYEQYFGPGTRLTVT.